The 22 T cell receptor beta chains in this list originate from one sample, sequenced in a study of blood T cell repertoires in COVID-19. TCRdb's table, derived via immunoSEQ multiplex PCR, lists solely in-frame clones and lacks some. The profile covers over 350,000 clones, with roughly 91% appearing a single time and roughly 4% taken by the ten largest. Sequencing was carried out using peripheral blood. Source of these receptors: a woman between 25 and 40 years old with acute or convalescent COVID-19.

V is TRBV5-8 and J is TRBJ2-6; D might be TRBD2 (5 bases). V was pared by 2 bases and J by 0 bases, with 18 bases between. The germline V gene has CDR1 SGHTS and CDR2 YDEGEE. This CDR3 comprises 19 residues. CDR3 protein: CASSFAFGKVGSGANVLTF. In DNA, the CDR3 is TGTGCCAGCAGCTTTGCGTTCGGGAAGGTGGGCTCTGGGGCCAACGTCCTGACTTTC.

This sequence joins TRBV11-2 and TRBJ2-1; D might be TRBD1 (7 bases). The CDR3 is made up of 16 amino acids. Germline V gene lookup returns CDR1 SGHAT and CDR2 FQNNGV. The V end lost 4 bases, the J end lost 10 bases, and 23 bases lay between the germline ends. The CDR3 bases are TGTGCCAGCAGCTCCAGGGGGGCAGTAAGCCAGGAGGAGCAGTTCTTC. Translated: CASSSRGAVSQEEQFF.

CDR3 sequence (DNA): TGTGCCAGCAGTTACCGACAGGGGTACTTGGGCGAGCAGTACTTC. It specifies CASSYRQGYLGEQYF. The V call is TRBV27, the J call TRBJ2-7, with 8 nucleotides matching TRBD1. The CDR3 runs 15 residues. The V and J ends lost 4 bases and 6 bases, in that order; junction bases with no gene match: 11. CDR1 MNHEY and CDR2 SMNVEV come from the germline V gene (reference sequence).

The chain carries TRBV30 and TRBJ1-5, with D perhaps TRBD1 (6 bases). Trimming removed 1 base at V and 7 bases at J, with 11 bases between. This CDR3 comprises 13 residues. Germline V gene lookup returns CDR1 GTSNPN and CDR2 SVGIG (reference sequence). This chain's CDR3 is CAWSDRVSQPQHF. In DNA, the CDR3 is TGTGCCTGGAGTGACAGGGTCTCACAGCCCCAGCATTTT.

V gene TRBV19 combines with J gene TRBJ2-2; a possible D gene is TRBD2 (5 bases). Germline loops: CDR1 LNHDA, CDR2 SQIVND (reference sequence). The CDR3 loop spans 16 amino acids. Deletions cut 0 bases from V and 4 bases from J, with 12 bases between. This CDR3 is CASSIDGVPSTGELFF. The CDR3 DNA reads as TGTGCCAGTAGTATAGACGGGGTTCCGAGCACCGGGGAGCTGTTTTTT.

This clone was seen ten or more times. V and J are TRBV9 and TRBJ2-2, with 9 bases identical to TRBD2. Trimming took 1 base from V and 4 from J; bases not matched to a gene: 8. The CDR3 runs 17 residues. From germline, CDR1 is SGDLS and CDR2 YYNGEE. CDR3 region: CASSVSFAGGRTGELFF. CDR3 bases: TGTGCCAGCAGCGTATCCTTTGCGGGGGGGCGCACCGGGGAGCTGTTTTTT. Complete variable domain (other parts from reference TRBV9 and TRBJ2-2): DSGVTQTPKHLITATGQRVTLRCSPRSGDLSVYWYQQSLDQGLQFLIQYYNGEERAKGNILERFSAQQFPDLHSELNLSSLELGDSALYFCASSVSFAGGRTGELFFGEGSRLTVL.

The V gene is TRBV29-1, the J gene TRBJ1-3; 7 nucleotides line up with TRBD1. The germline V gene encodes CDR1 SQVTM and CDR2 ANQGSEA. V lost 4 bases and J lost 5; bases outside the gene matches: 11. This CDR3 comprises 15 residues. CDR3 coding DNA: TGCAGCGTTGGTGGCTCAGGGGGAACTAGAAACACCATATATTTT. It specifies CSVGGSGGTRNTIYF.

The chain recombines TRBV28 with TRBJ2-2; 7 nucleotides agree with TRBD2. The CDR3 contains 17 residues. Germline loops: CDR1 MDHEN, CDR2 SYDVKM. V gave up 2 bases and J gave up 3 bases; unmatched junction bases: 9. The CDR3 DNA follows: TGTGCCAGCAGTTTACGGGTGAGCGGGGAAGACACCGGGGAGCTGTTTTTT. The encoded protein is CASSLRVSGEDTGELFF.

The rearrangement joins TRBV27 to TRBJ1-6; possibly TRBD1 for D (5 bases). Between the trimmed V and J ends, which lost 7 bases and 9 bases, there was a span of 22 bases. The CDR3 spans 16 residues. Germline loops: CDR1 MNHEY, CDR2 SMNVEV (reference sequence). This CDR3 is CASKELGGTARSPLHF. The CDR3 bases are TGTGCCAGCAAAGAGCTGGGAGGGACGGCCCGTTCACCCCTCCACTTT.

J is TRBJ2-5 and V is TRBV3-1 (or the pseudogene TRBV3-2), with TRBD2 identical over 8 bases. The V gene end was trimmed by 1 base and the J gene end by 2 bases; junction bases not matched to a gene: 6. Germline CDR1 reads LGHDT; CDR2 reads YNNKEL (reference sequence). The CDR3 runs to 16 residues. CDR3 sequence (DNA): TGTGCCAGCAGCCAAGTGCCCGGGGGGGTACAAGAGACCCAGTACTTC. Translation: CASSQVPGGVQETQYF.

The V gene is TRBV2, the J gene TRBJ1-1; tentatively, D is TRBD1 (5 bases). The CDR3 covers 15 residues. V was pared by 7 bases and J by 1 base, with 16 bases between. The V gene's germline CDR1 is SNHLY and CDR2 FYNNEI. The CDR3, as DNA: TGTGCCAGCACCGGGGGAGACAGAACGAACACTGAAGCTTTCTTT. This encodes CASTGGDRTNTEAFF.

V is TRBV4-1 and J is TRBJ2-5, with 13 bases lining up with TRBD2. The CDR3 is made up of 15 amino acids. With 5 bases clipped from V and 4 bases from J, the junction kept 4 bases outside the gene matches. Germline V gives CDR1 MGHRA, CDR2 YSYEKL. In nucleotides, the CDR3 is TGCGCCAGCAGCTTACGGACTAGCGGGAGAGAGACCCAGTACTTC. Encoded protein: CASSLRTSGRETQYF.

The rearrangement uses TRBV10-2 and TRBJ2-1, with D possibly TRBD2 on 6 matching bases. The V gene's germline CDR1 is WSHSY and CDR2 SAAADI. The V and J ends lost 7 bases and 4 bases respectively, with 14 bases between them. The CDR3 has 14 amino acids. Written as DNA, the CDR3 is TGCGCCAGCACCCCTTCCGGGACTTACAATGAGCAGTTCTTC. It specifies CASTPSGTYNEQFF.

Only one count was recorded for this clone. The rearrangement uses TRBV24-1 and TRBJ2-3, with 7 bases lining up with TRBD1. The CDR3 sequence is 15 residues long. V was clipped by 5 bases and J by 0 bases; unmatched bases: 4. Looked up from germline, CDR1 is KGHDR and CDR2 is SFDVKD. The chain's CDR3 is CATSAGGVSTDTQYF. In DNA form, the CDR3 reads TGTGCCACCAGTGCAGGGGGAGTGAGCACAGATACGCAGTATTTT.

The V call is TRBV27, the J call TRBJ1-2, with TRBD1 identical over 7 bases. Germline V lookup: CDR1 MNHEY, CDR2 SMNVEV (reference sequence). The V gene end was trimmed by 5 bases and the J gene end by 1 base; junction bases not matched to a gene: 4. CDR3 length: 14 amino acids. CDR3 in amino acids: CASSAWDSNYGYTF. The CDR3 DNA sequence: TGTGCCAGCAGTGCCTGGGACAGTAACTATGGCTACACCTTC.

To note about this clone: Other DNA sequences in the sample encode the same CDR3. This chain joins TRBV3-1 (or the pseudogene TRBV3-2) and TRBJ1-3, with unresolved D. The CDR3 extends over 13 amino acids. Trimming cost V 2 bases and J 4 bases, with 6 bases left between them. Germline CDR1 and CDR2: LGHDT and YNNKEL (reference sequence). The CDR3 sequence: CASSQSGGNTIYF. CDR3 in DNA: TGTGCCAGCAGCCAATCCGGGGGAAACACCATATATTTT.

The chain links TRBV21-1 to TRBJ2-1; TRBD1, the D gene given by the table, was not confirmed from the DNA. TRBV21-1 has pseudogene status. This CDR3 region has 21 residues. CDR3 loop: CASSKALLQGGEIRENNEQFF. The CDR3 DNA reads TGTGCCAGCAGCAAAGCGCTATTACAGGGGGGAGAAATCAGGGAAAACAATGAGCAGTTCTTC.

The genes are TRBV4-1 and TRBJ1-5; D ambiguous. Between the trimmed V and J ends, which lost 0 bases and 6 bases, there was a span of 12 bases. The V gene's germline CDR1 is MGHRA and CDR2 YSYEKL. CDR3 length equals 15 residues. The CDR3 is CASSQDRQEGQPQHF. In nucleotides, the CDR3 is TGCGCCAGCAGCCAAGATCGGCAGGAAGGTCAGCCCCAGCATTTT.

The chain recombines TRBV5-6 with TRBJ1-2; D is perhaps TRBD1 (5 bases). V lost 2 bases and J 7 bases, leaving 15 bases between the germline ends. CDR1 is SGHDT and CDR2 is YYEEEE in the germline V gene. The CDR3 spans 14 residues. CDR3: CASSLWDWLGGYTF. CDR3 sequence (DNA): TGTGCCAGCAGCTTATGGGACTGGCTCGGTGGCTACACCTTC.

This clone turned up a few times. V is TRBV4-1 and J is TRBJ2-2; 10 positions match TRBD2. The V gene's germline CDR1 is MGHRA and CDR2 YSYEKL. The CDR3 sequence is 16 residues long. Trimming cost V 5 bases and J 4 bases; bases outside gene matches: 7. CDR3 sequence reads: CASSARPSGGTGELFF. Written as DNA, the CDR3 is TGCGCCAGCAGCGCACGACCTAGCGGGGGCACCGGGGAGCTGTTTTTT.

This rearrangement joins TRBV7-3 to TRBJ2-6, with a weak D call TRBD1 (6 bases). Trimming took off 2 bases at V and 3 bases at J, with 8 bases between the two ends. The CDR3 extends over 15 amino acids. CDR1 is SGHTA, CDR2 FQGTGA, per germline. The chain's CDR3 is CASSLGGGGANVLTF. For the CDR3, the DNA is TGTGCCAGCAGCTTAGGGGGCGGTGGGGCCAACGTCCTGACTTTC.

The V call is TRBV2, the J call TRBJ1-1; 9 bases map to TRBD1. Per the germline V gene, CDR1 is SNHLY and CDR2 is FYNNEI. Germline trimming cut 6 bases from V and 7 bases from J; bases unmatched to any gene: 9. The CDR3 sequence is 14 residues long. As DNA, the CDR3 is TGTGCCAGCAGCTCCTCCGGGACAGGGTTTGAAGCTTTCTTT. Its translation is CASSSSGTGFEAFF.